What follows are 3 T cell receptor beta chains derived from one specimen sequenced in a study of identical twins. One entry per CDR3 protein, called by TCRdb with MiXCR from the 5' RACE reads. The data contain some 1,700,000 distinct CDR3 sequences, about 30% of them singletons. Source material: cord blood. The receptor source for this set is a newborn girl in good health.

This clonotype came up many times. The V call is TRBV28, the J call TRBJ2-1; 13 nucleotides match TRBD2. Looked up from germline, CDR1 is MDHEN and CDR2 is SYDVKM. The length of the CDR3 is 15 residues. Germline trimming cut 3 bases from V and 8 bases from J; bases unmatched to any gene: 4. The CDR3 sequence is CASSLGTSGIDEQFF. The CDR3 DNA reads TGTGCCAGCAGTTTGGGGACTAGCGGGATTGATGAGCAGTTCTTC.

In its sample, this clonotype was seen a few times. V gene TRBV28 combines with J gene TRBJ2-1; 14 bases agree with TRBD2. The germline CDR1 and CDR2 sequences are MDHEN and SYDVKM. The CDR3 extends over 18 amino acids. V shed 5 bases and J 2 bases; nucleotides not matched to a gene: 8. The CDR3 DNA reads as TGTGCCAGCAGTGGCGGGACTAGCGGGAGCCGCCCCTACAATGAGCAGTTCTTC. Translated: CASSGGTSGSRPYNEQFF.

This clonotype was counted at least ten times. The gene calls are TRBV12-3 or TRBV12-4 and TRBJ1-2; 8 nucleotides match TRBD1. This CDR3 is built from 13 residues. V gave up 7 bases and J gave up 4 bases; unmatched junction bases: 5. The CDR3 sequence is CASTPTGGYGYTF. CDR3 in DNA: TGTGCCAGCACACCCACAGGGGGCTATGGCTACACCTTC.